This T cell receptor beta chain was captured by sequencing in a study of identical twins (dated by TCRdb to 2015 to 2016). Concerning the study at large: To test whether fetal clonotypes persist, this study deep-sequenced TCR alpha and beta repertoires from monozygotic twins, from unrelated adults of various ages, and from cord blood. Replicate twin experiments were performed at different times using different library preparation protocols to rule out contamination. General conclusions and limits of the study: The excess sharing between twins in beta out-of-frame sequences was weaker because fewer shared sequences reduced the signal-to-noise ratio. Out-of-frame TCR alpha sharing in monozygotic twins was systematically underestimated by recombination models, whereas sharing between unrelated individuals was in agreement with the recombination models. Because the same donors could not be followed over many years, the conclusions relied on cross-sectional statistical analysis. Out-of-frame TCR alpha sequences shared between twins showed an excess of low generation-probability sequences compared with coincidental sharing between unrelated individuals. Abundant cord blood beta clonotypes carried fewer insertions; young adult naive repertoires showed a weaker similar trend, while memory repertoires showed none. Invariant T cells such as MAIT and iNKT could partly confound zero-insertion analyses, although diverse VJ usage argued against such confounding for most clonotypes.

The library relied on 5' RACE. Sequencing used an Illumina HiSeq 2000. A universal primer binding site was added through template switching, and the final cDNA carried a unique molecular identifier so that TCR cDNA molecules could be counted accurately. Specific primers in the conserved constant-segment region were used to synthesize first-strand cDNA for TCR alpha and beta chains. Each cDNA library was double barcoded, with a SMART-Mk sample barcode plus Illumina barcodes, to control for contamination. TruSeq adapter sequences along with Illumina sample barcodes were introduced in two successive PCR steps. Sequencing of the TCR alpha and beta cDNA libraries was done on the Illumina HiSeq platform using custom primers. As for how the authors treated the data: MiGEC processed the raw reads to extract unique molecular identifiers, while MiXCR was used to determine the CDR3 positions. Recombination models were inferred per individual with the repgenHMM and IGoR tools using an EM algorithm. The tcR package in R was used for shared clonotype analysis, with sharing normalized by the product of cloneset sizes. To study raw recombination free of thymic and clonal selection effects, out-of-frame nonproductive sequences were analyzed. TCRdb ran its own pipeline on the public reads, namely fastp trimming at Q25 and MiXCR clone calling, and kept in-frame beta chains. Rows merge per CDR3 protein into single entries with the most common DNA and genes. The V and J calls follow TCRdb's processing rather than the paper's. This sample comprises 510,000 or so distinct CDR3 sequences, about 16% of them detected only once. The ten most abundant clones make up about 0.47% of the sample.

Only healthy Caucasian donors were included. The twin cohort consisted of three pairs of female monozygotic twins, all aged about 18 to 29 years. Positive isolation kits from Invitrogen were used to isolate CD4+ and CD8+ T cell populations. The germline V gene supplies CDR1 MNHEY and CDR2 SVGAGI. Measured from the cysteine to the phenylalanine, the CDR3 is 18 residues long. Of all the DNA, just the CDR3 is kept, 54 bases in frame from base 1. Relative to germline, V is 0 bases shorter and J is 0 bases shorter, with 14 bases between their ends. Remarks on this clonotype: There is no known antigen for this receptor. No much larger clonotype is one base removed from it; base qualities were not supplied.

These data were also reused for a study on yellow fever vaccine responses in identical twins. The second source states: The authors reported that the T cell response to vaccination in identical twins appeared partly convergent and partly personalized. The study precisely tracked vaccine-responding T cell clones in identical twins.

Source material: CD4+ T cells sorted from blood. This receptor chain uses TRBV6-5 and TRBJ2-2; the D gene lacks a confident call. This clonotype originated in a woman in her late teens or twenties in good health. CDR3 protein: CASSYSSRIRANTGELFF. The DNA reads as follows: TGTGCCAGCAGTTACTCTTCCAGAATAAGAGCGAACACCGGGGAGCTGTTTTTT.